The 3 T cell receptor beta chains reported below all come from one sample, sequenced in a study of neurological immune-mediated disorders. TCRdb re-derived calls from the 5' RACE reads in MiXCR, one entry per CDR3 protein. The sample consists of tens of thousands of distinct CDR3 sequences, roughly 23% of them appearing once. Sequencing was done on a sample of CD4+ T cells from blood. The origin of the receptors is a man over 45 with HTLV-1-associated myelopathy (HAM/TSP).

At least ten counts were recorded for this clonotype. The chain uses TRBV5-1 and TRBJ1-1; D gene unclear. The V gene's germline CDR1 is SGHRS and CDR2 YFSETQ. This CDR3 is 13 amino acids long. Between the trimmed V and J ends, which lost 4 bases and 6 bases, there was a span of 13 bases. The CDR3 DNA reads as TGCGCCAGCAGCCAGGCCGGAATCTCTGAAGCTTTCTTT. This gives the protein CASSQAGISEAFF.

This clonotype was counted at least ten times. The rearrangement joins TRBV6-1 to TRBJ1-6; D not certain. Trimming pared 5 bases from V and 0 bases from J, leaving 8 bases between. The CDR3 has 15 amino acids. Germline V gene sequence: CDR1 MNHNS, CDR2 SASEGT. For the CDR3, the DNA is TGTGCCAGCAGTCCGATGAGCTCCTATAATTCACCCCTCCACTTT. It translates to CASSPMSSYNSPLHF.

This clonotype was counted ten times or more. V usage is TRBV18 and J usage is TRBJ2-6, with D possibly matching TRBD2 (5 bases). Germline V gene sequence: CDR1 KGHSH, CDR2 LQKENI. The V end lost 3 bases, the J end lost 0 bases, and 6 bases lay between the germline ends. This CDR3 spans 15 amino acids. CDR3: CASSPRGSGANVLTF. The CDR3 DNA sequence: TGTGCCAGCTCACCTCGGGGCTCTGGGGCCAACGTCCTGACTTTC.